The source of this T cell receptor beta chain is a study of cytomegalovirus exposure and HLA in healthy donors. General study results and limits: A later analysis appeared to link common viral pathogens to several of the most significant clusters. One variant, a missense change in DCLRE1C, was linked in a later analysis to TCR beta V- and J-gene trimming.

Unmatched junction bases numbered 13, after V lost 7 bases and J lost 10 bases. Germline lookup yields CDR1 MNHNS and CDR2 SASEGT. The CDR3 length is 15 residues. About this clone itself: No antigen is known for it.

Amplification used 60 Vbeta primers and 13 Jbeta primers. Sequenced by immunoSEQ multiplex PCR; TCRdb stores in-frame clones only, minus some. Here the sample spans 100,000 to 150,000 clones, approximately 80% being singletons. The sequenced sample consisted of PBMCs. The chain is built from TRBV6-1 and TRBJ2-3; 11 bases fit TRBD2. The clonotype was recovered from a woman aged 40 to 50 in good health and CMV-seropositive. The CDR3 DNA is TGTGCCAGCACGCTCGGGACTAGCGGCGCGAGAGCGCAGTATTTT. It yields the protein CASTLGTSGARAQYF.